Shown below are 3 T cell receptor beta chains from a single sample sequenced in a study of T cells in Graves' hyperthyroidism and ophthalmopathy. The source material, RNA transcripts, was used to amplify TCR beta CDR3 regions. HTBI primers were employed in a first-round RT-PCR of the TCR CDR3. Each CDR3 protein is one row after TCRdb ran MiXCR on the multiplex PCR reads. This sample yields 300,000 to 450,000 distinct CDR3 sequences, of which around 25% are seen a single time; less than 85% belongs to the top ten. Sequencing used blood. All receptors derive from a man in his fifties with Graves' hyperthyroidism.

Worth noting for this clonotype: The limits of the CDR3 on the DNA are not certain, so only TCRdb's listed CDR3 is given. The rearrangement links TRBV7-3 to TRBJ2-3. The CDR3 is 19 amino acids long, termini counted. Germline CDR1 and CDR2: SGHTA and FQGTGA. CDR3 sequence reads: CASSFYICSATPQTDTQYF.

The chain employs TRBV25-1 and TRBJ1-1, with no clear D. The ends were cut back, 3 bases at V and 7 bases at J, with 9 bases in the middle. Looked up from germline, CDR1 is MGHDK and CDR2 is SYGVNS. This CDR3 is 12 amino acids long. The CDR3 DNA sequence: TGTGCCAGCAGTGATACGGGCCTTGAAGCTTTCTTT. Amino acid sequence: CASSDTGLEAFF.

The J gene is TRBJ2-1, the V gene TRBV7-3; 7 nucleotides match TRBD2. V dropped 9 bases and J dropped 6; count of bases not matched to a gene: 20. This CDR3 contains 17 residues. Germline V lookup: CDR1 SGHTA, CDR2 FQGTGA. This CDR3 is CASSSLSSGLTRNEQFF. CDR3 DNA: TGTGCCAGTAGTTCACTTTCTAGCGGTCTCACCCGCAATGAGCAGTTCTTC.